These 21 T cell receptor beta chains came from one sample sequenced in a study of T cells in localized non-small cell lung cancer. Assay used: immunoSEQ multiplex PCR; TCRdb lists only in-frame clones, some missing. Here the sample spans about 56,000 clones, about nine tenths being singletons. The sample here was peripheral blood, taken before any cancer treatment. These receptors came from a woman aged 40-69 years with stage I lung adenocarcinoma.

V usage is TRBV6-5 and J usage is TRBJ2-1, with TRBD1 matching 7 bases. The length of the CDR3 is 14 residues. Germline assignment: CDR1 MNHEY and CDR2 SVGAGI. After removal of 5 bases from V and 7 bases from J, the junction contained 8 bases not matched to a gene. The CDR3 loop is CASSAPGQTNEQFF. CDR3 in DNA: TGTGCCAGCAGTGCCCCGGGACAGACAAATGAGCAGTTCTTC.

This sequence joins TRBV5-8 and TRBJ1-3; the D is unclear. V dropped 2 bases and J dropped 4 bases, with 25 bases sitting between them. This CDR3 has 19 residues. Per the germline V gene, CDR1 is SGHTS and CDR2 is YDEGEE. CDR3 DNA: TGTGCCAGCAGCTTCGACTTCCCGACCCCAGGACGGGGAGGAAACACCATATATTTT. This sequence encodes CASSFDFPTPGRGGNTIYF.

This clone was detected only a few times. V and J are TRBV5-1 and TRBJ2-5, with 9 bases that match TRBD2. The germline V gene has CDR1 SGHRS and CDR2 YFSETQ. The CDR3 has 15 amino acids. V lost 2 bases and J lost 2; bases outside the gene matches: 4. Here the CDR3 reads CASSLSGGIQETQYF. CDR3 nucleotides: TGCGCCAGCAGCTTAAGCGGGGGGATACAAGAGACCCAGTACTTC.

The chain carries TRBV5-6 and TRBJ1-5; no reliable D call. V was cut by 0 bases and J by 3 bases, with 4 bases left in between. Germline loops: CDR1 SGHDT, CDR2 YYEEEE. CDR3 length: 13 residues. This CDR3 reads CASSLDLNQPQHF. For the CDR3, the DNA is TGTGCCAGCAGCTTGGACCTCAATCAGCCCCAGCATTTT. Full variable domain (rest looked up from reference TRBV5-6 and TRBJ1-5): DAGVTQSPTHLIKTRGQQVTLRCSPKSGHDTVSWYQQALGQGPQFIFQYYEEEERQRGNFPDRFSGHQFPNYSSELNVNALLLGDSALYLCASSLDLNQPQHFGDGTRLSIL.

This clone was recorded a few times. The rearrangement uses TRBV5-8 and TRBJ1-2; 7 bases agree with TRBD1. Germline lookup yields CDR1 SGHTS and CDR2 YDEGEE. J gave up 2 bases and V 4 bases, and 5 bases lay outside the gene matches. The CDR3 runs to 14 residues. The CDR3 DNA reads TGTGCCAGCAGCCGGACAGGAGAGAACTATGGCTACACCTTC. This sequence encodes CASSRTGENYGYTF.

Only one count was recorded for this clone. The rearrangement uses TRBV11-2 and TRBJ2-5, with no clear D. CDR3 length equals 13 residues. CDR1 is SGHAT, CDR2 FQNNGV, per germline. Deletions cut 1 base from V and 7 bases from J, with 10 bases between. The CDR3 DNA reads as TGTGCCAGCAGCTTAGCCGTCCTGGGGACCCAGTACTTC. This sequence encodes CASSLAVLGTQYF.

The genes are TRBV10-3 and TRBJ1-4; 9 positions agree with TRBD1. The germline gives CDR1 ENHRY, CDR2 SYGVKD. J lost 0 bases, V lost 6 bases, and 8 bases had no gene match. There are 17 residues in the CDR3. The CDR3 loop reads CAISDGTGTTTNEKLFF. CDR3 coding DNA: TGTGCCATCAGCGACGGGACAGGGACGACAACTAATGAAAAACTGTTTTTT.

This clone has only a few counts. The rearrangement links TRBV15 to TRBJ1-5; D unclear. V gave up 0 bases and J gave up 7 bases, with 7 bases separating them. The CDR3 consists of 13 residues. Germline V gene sequence: CDR1 LNHNV, CDR2 YYDKDF (reference sequence). CDR3 residues: CATSRDWEQPQHF. The CDR3 bases are TGTGCCACCAGCAGAGATTGGGAGCAGCCCCAGCATTTT.

The chain employs TRBV10-1 and TRBJ2-7; D gene unclear. The CDR3 spans 14 residues. Trimming shortened V by 0 bases and J by 2 bases, and 8 bases separated the two germline ends. Looked up from germline, CDR1 is WNHNN and CDR2 is SYGVQD (reference sequence). The CDR3 DNA is TGCGCCAGCAGTGAGTCGAGTCTGGCCTACGAGCAGTACTTC. Its translation: CASSESSLAYEQYF.

This chain uses TRBV5-1 with TRBJ2-2; 7 nucleotides agree with TRBD1. This CDR3 is built from 15 residues. Germline CDR1 is SGHRS and CDR2 is YFSETQ. V dropped 0 bases and J dropped 5; count of bases not matched to a gene: 4. The CDR3 nucleotides are TGCGCCAGCAGCTTGGAGGGGGCGATTACCGGGGAGCTGTTTTTT. This gives the protein CASSLEGAITGELFF.

The chain is built from TRBV7-2 and TRBJ2-3, with D perhaps given as TRBD1 or TRBD2 (5 bases each). V was cut by 5 bases and J by 0 bases, with 18 bases left in between. The CDR3 length is 17 residues. The V gene's germline CDR1 is SGHTA and CDR2 FQGNSA. The CDR3 protein is CASSLLGRRTSTDTQYF. In nucleotides, the CDR3 is TGTGCCAGCAGCCTACTGGGGCGGCGGACTAGCACAGATACGCAGTATTTT.

This chain links TRBV2 with TRBJ1-2; 12 bases line up with TRBD1. Germline trimming cut 5 bases from V and 5 bases from J; bases unmatched to any gene: 9. This CDR3 is built from 16 residues. The germline V gene has CDR1 SNHLY and CDR2 FYNNEI. CDR3 nucleotides: TGTGCCAGCAGTCCCGACGGGACAGGGGGCTTGTATGGCTACACCTTC. Its protein is CASSPDGTGGLYGYTF.

The chain combines TRBV10-3 with TRBJ1-3; TRBD1 agrees at 10 bases. Germline CDR1 and CDR2: ENHRY and SYGVKD. After removal of 6 bases from V and 4 bases from J, the junction contained 6 bases not matched to a gene. The CDR3 length is 15 residues. CDR3: CAISRQGAQGNTIYF. In DNA, the CDR3 is TGTGCCATCAGCCGACAGGGGGCGCAAGGAAACACCATATATTTT.

There are a few counts of this clone. The rearrangement uses TRBV18 and TRBJ1-1; D ambiguous. The CDR3 sequence is 12 residues long. Per germline, CDR1 KGHSH and CDR2 LQKENI. V lost 2 bases and J 10 bases, leaving 11 bases between the germline ends. CDR3 sequence (DNA): TGTGCCAGCTCACCAGTCCTAAGTGGAGCTTTCTTT. Amino acid sequence: CASSPVLSGAFF.

The chain combines TRBV28 with TRBJ1-6; D unresolved. CDR1 and CDR2 (germline): MDHEN, SYDVKM. V lost 9 bases, J lost 0 bases, and 6 bases lay in between. The CDR3 totals 13 residues. The CDR3 here is CASLSSYNSPLHF. CDR3 DNA: TGTGCCAGTCTGAGCTCCTATAATTCACCCCTCCACTTT. Based on the CDR3 plus reference TRBV28 and TRBJ1-6, the full variable domain is DVKVTQSSRYLVKRTGEKVFLECVQDMDHENMFWYRQDPGLGLRLIYFSYDVKMKEKGDIPEGYSVSREKKERFSLILESASTNQTSMYLCASLSSYNSPLHFGNGTRLTVT.

The J gene is TRBJ2-1, the V gene TRBV15; the D is unclear. V lost 10 bases, J lost 6 bases, and 16 bases lay in between. This CDR3 is 13 amino acids long. Per germline, CDR1 LNHNV and CDR2 YYDKDF (reference sequence). As DNA, the CDR3 is TGTGCCATCCTGAGTAGGGATGGCAATGAGCAGTTCTTC. Protein product: CAILSRDGNEQFF.

J is TRBJ2-4 and V is TRBV7-8; 8 bases map to TRBD1. The germline CDR1 and CDR2 sequences are SGHVS and FQNEAQ. Trimming cost V 2 bases and J 7 bases; bases outside gene matches: 7. This CDR3 is 15 amino acids long. CDR3 amino acids: CASSLQGANWNIQYF. DNA of the CDR3: TGTGCCAGCAGCTTACAGGGGGCGAACTGGAACATTCAGTACTTC.

A word on this clone: One end of the junction varies from germline; a read error may be responsible. The chain couples TRBV6-5 to TRBJ1-6, with D possibly being TRBD1 (6 bases). The CDR3 has 14 amino acids. The germline CDR1 and CDR2 sequences are MNHEY and SVGAGI. DNA of the CDR3: TGTGCCATCAGTCTACAGGGAGGAAATTCACCCCTCCACTTT. Translation: CAISLQGGNSPLHF.

The rearrangement links TRBV7-2 to TRBJ2-5; D not resolved. Per the germline V gene, CDR1 is SGHTA and CDR2 is FQGNSA. The CDR3 length is 14 residues. Deletions cut 0 bases from V and 5 bases from J, with 10 bases between. Written as DNA, the CDR3 is TGTGCCAGCAGCTTAGCCGCGCAGGCGGAGACCCAGTACTTC. Protein product: CASSLAAQAETQYF.

This chain joins TRBV29-1 and TRBJ2-1, with 9 bases fitting TRBD1. The germline V gene encodes CDR1 SQVTM and CDR2 ANQGSEA. This CDR3 has 13 amino acids. V shed 8 bases and J 5 bases; nucleotides not matched to a gene: 7. The CDR3 coding sequence is TGCAGCTACCGGGACAGGGTAGACAATGAGCAGTTCTTC. Translation gives CSYRDRVDNEQFF.

V gene TRBV2 combines with J gene TRBJ1-5; D not resolved. Germline V CDR1 and CDR2: SNHLY, FYNNEI. V was pared by 3 bases and J by 6 bases, with 18 bases between. This CDR3 spans 16 amino acids. For the CDR3, the DNA is TGTGCCAGCAGTGATTTATTGACGGGTAGGCGTCAGCCCCAGCATTTT. Encoded protein: CASSDLLTGRRQPQHF.